This T cell receptor beta chain derives from a study of spatial heterogeneity in lung cancer. V was clipped by 2 bases and J by 5 bases; unmatched bases: 4. Germline V gene data show CDR1 as MNHEY and CDR2 as SVGAGI. The CDR3 extends over 14 amino acids. This clonotype is medium-sized. The antigen is unknown. TCRdb itself ran the 5' RACE reads through MiXCR, one entry per CDR3 protein. The sample holds 10,000 or so distinct CDR3 sequences; about 7.8% are singletons and the top ten take approximately 19%. Time point in this sample: sample taken at primary tumor resection. Unsorted whole RNA samples from tumor, nontumor lung or frozen PBMC were sequenced. Points from the study as a whole: Mutation counts in tumors were tracked by counts of expanded intratumoral alpha and beta TCRs.

The V gene is TRBV6-5, the J gene TRBJ2-7; 9 bases are shared with TRBD2. This receptor was obtained from a male donor with early-stage non-small cell lung cancer. The material sequenced was lung tumor tissue, taken at surgery. The CDR3: CASSYASGINEQYF. The CDR3 nucleotides are TGTGCCAGCAGTTACGCTAGCGGGATCAACGAGCAGTACTTC.